Listed below are T cell receptor beta chains from one sample, sequenced in a study of shared clonotypes between healthy human individuals. The data were produced by immunoSEQ multiplex PCR, yet TCRdb's version contains in-frame clones alone and is incomplete. The sample lists millions of clones, 85% to 95% occurring once. Sequenced input: naive CD4+ T cells sorted from blood. These receptors originate from a man aged 18 to 29 in good health. Each CDR3 is given with its conserved first and last residue. Each record gives: V gene, CDR3 length, J gene, CDR3 protein.

v_gene: TRBV19
len: 14
j_gene: TRBJ1-1
CDR3aa: CASSMRAGDTEAFF

v_gene: TRBV6-1
len: 14
j_gene: TRBJ2-4
CDR3aa: CASRQLMTKNIQYF

v_gene: TRBV4-3
len: 15
j_gene: TRBJ2-7
CDR3aa: CASSQEFGGNYEQYF

v_gene: TRBV5-4
len: 13
j_gene: TRBJ2-2
CDR3aa: CASSLGGTGELFF

v_gene: TRBV18
len: 14
j_gene: TRBJ2-5
CDR3aa: CASSPGGTGETQYF

v_gene: TRBV19
len: 16
j_gene: TRBJ1-1
CDR3aa: CASSILGGHMNTEAFF

v_gene: TRBV5-4
len: 13
j_gene: TRBJ1-4
CDR3aa: CASSLGRDEKLFF

v_gene: TRBV7-3
len: 16
j_gene: TRBJ2-4
CDR3aa: CASSLVAGQGKNIQYF

v_gene: TRBV4-1
len: 13
j_gene: TRBJ2-5
CDR3aa: CASSQDPLETQYF

v_gene: TRBV2
len: 12
j_gene: TRBJ2-7
CDR3aa: CASRLAGYEQYF

v_gene: TRBV5-1
len: 14
j_gene: TRBJ2-7
CDR3aa: CASSIRTGGYEQYF

v_gene: TRBV11-2
len: 13
j_gene: TRBJ2-7
CDR3aa: CASRPRSSGEQYF

v_gene: TRBV6-6
len: 16
j_gene: TRBJ2-3
CDR3aa: CASNPPGTSGRDTQYF

v_gene: TRBV19
len: 14
j_gene: TRBJ2-7
CDR3aa: CASSNRRDGYEQYF

v_gene: TRBV28
len: 15
j_gene: TRBJ2-6
CDR3aa: CASSQGSAGANVLTF

v_gene: TRBV7-2
len: 14
j_gene: TRBJ2-3
CDR3aa: CASSPPPGQGTQYF

v_gene: TRBV7-3
len: 17
j_gene: TRBJ1-6
CDR3aa: CASSLLGGAGGNSPLHF

v_gene: TRBV4-1
len: 16
j_gene: TRBJ1-6
CDR3aa: CASSQELNRLSSPLHF

v_gene: TRBV19
len: 15
j_gene: TRBJ1-3
CDR3aa: CASSWTGRFGNTIYF

v_gene: TRBV4-3
len: 17
j_gene: TRBJ2-2
CDR3aa: CASSQDGLPRSTGELFF

v_gene: TRBV2
len: 16
j_gene: TRBJ1-5
CDR3aa: CASTRSLRMANQPQHF

v_gene: TRBV2
len: 16
j_gene: TRBJ1-6
CDR3aa: CASSPRQGSHNSPLHF